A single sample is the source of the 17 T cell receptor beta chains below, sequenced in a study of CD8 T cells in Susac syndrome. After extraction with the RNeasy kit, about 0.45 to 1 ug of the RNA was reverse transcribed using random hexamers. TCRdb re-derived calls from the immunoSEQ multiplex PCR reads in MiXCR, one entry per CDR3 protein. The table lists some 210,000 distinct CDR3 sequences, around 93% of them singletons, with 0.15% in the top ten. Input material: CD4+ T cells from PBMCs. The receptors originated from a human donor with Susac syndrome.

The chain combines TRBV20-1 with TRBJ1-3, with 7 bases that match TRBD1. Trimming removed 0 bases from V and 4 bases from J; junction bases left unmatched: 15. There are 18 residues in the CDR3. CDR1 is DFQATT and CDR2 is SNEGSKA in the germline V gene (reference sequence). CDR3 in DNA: TGCAGTGCTAGAGATCCCCTACTGACAGGGTCCTTAGGAAACACCATATATTTT. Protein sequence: CSARDPLLTGSLGNTIYF.

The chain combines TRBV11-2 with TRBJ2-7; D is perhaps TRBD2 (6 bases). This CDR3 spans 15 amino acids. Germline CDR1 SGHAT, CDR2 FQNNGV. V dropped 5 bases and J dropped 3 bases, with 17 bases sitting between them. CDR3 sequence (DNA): TGTGCCAGCAGCCGACTCGGGACTGACGGCTACGAGCAGTACTTC. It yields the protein CASSRLGTDGYEQYF.

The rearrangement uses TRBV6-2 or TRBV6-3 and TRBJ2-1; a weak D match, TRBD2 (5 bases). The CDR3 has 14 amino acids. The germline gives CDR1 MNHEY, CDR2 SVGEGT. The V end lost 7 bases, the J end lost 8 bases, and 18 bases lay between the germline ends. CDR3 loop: CASTRPGSSDEQFF. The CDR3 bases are TGTGCCAGCACTCGTCCGGGGTCCTCGGATGAGCAGTTCTTC.

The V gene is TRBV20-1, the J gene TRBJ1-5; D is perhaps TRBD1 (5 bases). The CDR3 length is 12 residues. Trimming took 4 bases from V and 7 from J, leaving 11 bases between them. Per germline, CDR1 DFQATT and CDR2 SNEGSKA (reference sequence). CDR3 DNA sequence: TGCAGTGCTAAGTCAGGGAACCAGCCCCAGCATTTT. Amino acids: CSAKSGNQPQHF.

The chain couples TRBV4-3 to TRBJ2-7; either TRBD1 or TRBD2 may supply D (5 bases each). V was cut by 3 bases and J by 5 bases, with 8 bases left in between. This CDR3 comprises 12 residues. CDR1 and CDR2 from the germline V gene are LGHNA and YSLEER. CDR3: CASSQGRDEQYF. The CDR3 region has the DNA TGCGCCAGCAGCCAGGGGCGGGACGAGCAGTACTTC.

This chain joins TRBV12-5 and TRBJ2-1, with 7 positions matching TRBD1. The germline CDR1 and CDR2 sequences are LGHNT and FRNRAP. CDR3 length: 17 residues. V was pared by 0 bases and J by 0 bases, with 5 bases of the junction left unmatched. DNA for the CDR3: TGTGCTAGTGGTTTGGTATCTGGGGACAGCTCCTACAATGAGCAGTTCTTC. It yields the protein CASGLVSGDSSYNEQFF.

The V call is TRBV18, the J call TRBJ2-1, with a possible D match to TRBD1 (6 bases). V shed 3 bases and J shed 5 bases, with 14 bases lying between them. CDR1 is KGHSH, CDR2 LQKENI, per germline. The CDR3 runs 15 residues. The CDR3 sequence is CASSPPTGPNNEQFF. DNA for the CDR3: TGTGCCAGCTCACCCCCAACAGGGCCAAACAATGAGCAGTTCTTC.

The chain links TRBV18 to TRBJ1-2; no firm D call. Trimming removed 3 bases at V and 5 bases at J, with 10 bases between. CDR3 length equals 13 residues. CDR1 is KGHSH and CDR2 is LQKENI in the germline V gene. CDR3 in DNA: TGTGCCAGCTCACCCCATTCACAGTATGGCTACACCTTC. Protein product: CASSPHSQYGYTF.

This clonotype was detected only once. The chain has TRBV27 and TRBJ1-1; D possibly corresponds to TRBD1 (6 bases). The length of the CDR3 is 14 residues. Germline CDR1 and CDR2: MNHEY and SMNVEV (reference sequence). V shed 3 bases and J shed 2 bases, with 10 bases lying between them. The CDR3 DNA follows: TGTGCCAGCAGTTTCAACAGGGTTAACACTGAAGCTTTCTTT. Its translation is CASSFNRVNTEAFF.

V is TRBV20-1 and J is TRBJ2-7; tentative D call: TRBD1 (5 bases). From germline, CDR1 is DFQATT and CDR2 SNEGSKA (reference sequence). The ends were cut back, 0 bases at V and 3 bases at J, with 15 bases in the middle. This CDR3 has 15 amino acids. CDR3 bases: TGCAGTGCTAGAGATACAGGCCAAGGAGTCTACGAGCAGTACTTC. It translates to CSARDTGQGVYEQYF.

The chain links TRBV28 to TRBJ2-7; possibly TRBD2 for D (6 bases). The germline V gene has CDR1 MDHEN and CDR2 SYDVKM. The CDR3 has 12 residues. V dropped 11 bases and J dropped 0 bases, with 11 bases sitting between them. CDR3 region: CALGGNSYEQYF. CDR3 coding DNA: TGTGCCTTAGGAGGGAACTCCTACGAGCAGTACTTC.

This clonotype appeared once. CDR3 loop: CASSYSARQGFSETQYF. The CDR3 DNA reads TGTGCCAGCAGTTACTCCGCCCGACAGGGTTTTTCGGAGACCCAGTACTTC. The chain is built from TRBV6-5 and TRBJ2-5; 7 bases match TRBD1. The CDR3 sequence is 17 residues long. Unmatched junction bases numbered 12, after V lost 0 bases and J lost 5 bases. Germline V gives CDR1 MNHEY, CDR2 SVGAGI.

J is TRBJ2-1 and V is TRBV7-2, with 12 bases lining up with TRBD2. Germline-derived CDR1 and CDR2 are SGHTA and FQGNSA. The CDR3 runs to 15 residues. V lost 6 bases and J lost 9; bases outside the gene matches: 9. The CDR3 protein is CASSSASGGASEQFF. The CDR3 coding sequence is TGTGCCAGCAGTTCAGCTAGCGGGGGGGCCAGTGAGCAGTTCTTC.

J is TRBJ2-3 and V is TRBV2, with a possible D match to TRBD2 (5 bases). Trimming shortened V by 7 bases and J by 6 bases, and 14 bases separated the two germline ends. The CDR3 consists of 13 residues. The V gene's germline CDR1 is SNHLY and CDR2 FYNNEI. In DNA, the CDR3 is TGTGCCAGCACCCGAGGGTGGACGGATACGCAGTATTTT. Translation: CASTRGWTDTQYF.

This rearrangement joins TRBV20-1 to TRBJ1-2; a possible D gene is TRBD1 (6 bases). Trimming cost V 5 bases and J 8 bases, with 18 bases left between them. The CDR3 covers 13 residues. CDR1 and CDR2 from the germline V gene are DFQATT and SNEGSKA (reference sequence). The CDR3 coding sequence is TGCAGTGCTCCTCCGGTGGGAGGGGGAGGCTACACCTTC. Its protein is CSAPPVGGGGYTF.

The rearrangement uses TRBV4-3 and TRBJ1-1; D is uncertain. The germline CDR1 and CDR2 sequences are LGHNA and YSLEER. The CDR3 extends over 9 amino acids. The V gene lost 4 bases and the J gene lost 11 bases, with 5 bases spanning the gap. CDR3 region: CASSPGAFF. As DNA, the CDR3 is TGCGCCAGCAGCCCGGGCGCTTTCTTT.

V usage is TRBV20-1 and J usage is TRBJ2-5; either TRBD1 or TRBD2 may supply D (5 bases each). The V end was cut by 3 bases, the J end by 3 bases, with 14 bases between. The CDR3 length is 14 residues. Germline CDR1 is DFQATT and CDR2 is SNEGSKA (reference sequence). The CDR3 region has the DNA TGCAGTGCTAGCATAAGGGACGCTAAAGAGACCCAGTACTTC. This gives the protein CSASIRDAKETQYF.